The sequence of this T cell receptor beta chain was determined in a study of identical twins. Study results and limitations: The abundant beta clonotypes from cord blood had fewer insertions, and memory repertoires had none of this. Zero-insertion analyses could be partly confounded by invariant MAIT and iNKT cells.

From the 5' RACE reads, TCRdb called clonotypes with MiXCR, one entry per CDR3 protein. The repertoire has about 810,000 distinct CDR3 sequences, roughly an eighth of them found once; the top ten carry about 1.5%. Notes on this clonotype: The target antigen is unknown.

In addition, the sample was reused for a study of yellow fever vaccine responses in identical twins. This second report adds: A vaccine T cell response that seemed partly convergent and partly personalized was reported in twins.

The TCR sequence derives from a woman under 30 in good health. Sequencing was carried out using PBMCs.

The CDR3 DNA reads as TGCGCCAGCAGCCCCAGGGCTAGCGGGCCCCAGAGCTCCTACAATGAGCAGTTCTTC. Translated: CASSPRASGPQSSYNEQFF. The V call is TRBV5-1, the J call TRBJ2-1, with TRBD2 identical over 8 bases. The V and J ends lost 4 bases and 0 bases, in that order; junction bases with no gene match: 15. This CDR3 is 19 amino acids long. Looked up from germline, CDR1 is SGHRS and CDR2 is YFSETQ.